This TCR beta chain is from a study of blood T cells in healthy people across ages. A sample-barcoded 5' primer and a J-beta primer mix were used in a second PCR of roughly 6 to 11 cycles. Each CDR3 protein gets one entry after TCRdb re-called the 5' RACE reads with MiXCR. The sample lists hundreds of thousands of distinct CDR3 sequences, roughly 21% occurring once. The study, taken as a whole, reports: Age brought a roughly linear fall in TCR beta diversity measured per million T cells.

Each individual donor underwent a draw of approximately 9.8 milliliters of peripheral blood. This clonotype was seen more than once but under ten times. Antigen unknown. Specimen: blood. The sequence was obtained from a man between 70 and 80 years old in good health.

The CDR3 DNA is TGTGCCAGCAGTACTGATCTAGTACAGTTCTTC. Amino acid sequence: CASSTDLVQFF. The chain employs TRBV25-1 and TRBJ2-7; no firm D call. The assigned J gene may be wrong: the sequence end matches TRBJ2-1 better. The CDR3 totals 11 residues. Germline assignment: CDR1 MGHDK and CDR2 SYGVNS.